This record covers a single T cell receptor beta chain. The antigen is not known. TCR beta CDR3 sequences were amplified from RNA transcripts. Initially, a first-round RT-PCR of the TCR CDR3 employed the HTBI primer set. TCRdb re-derived calls from the multiplex PCR reads in MiXCR, one entry per CDR3 protein. The data contain under 800,000 distinct CDR3 sequences, 13% to 15% of them singletons. V gave up 3 bases and J gave up 3 bases; unmatched junction bases: 4. This CDR3 spans 14 amino acids. Germline CDR1 reads MDHEN; CDR2 reads SYDVKM. Graves' hyperthyroidism qualified as stable when ophthalmopathy did not progress within 18 months. Diagnosis of hyperthyroidism was new in patients aged 18 to 65, and its duration was under 2 months. Fresh peripheral blood, roughly 9.8 ml of it, supplied the PBMCs. This sample was taken from a study of T cells in Graves' hyperthyroidism and ophthalmopathy. Points from the study as a whole: Clonotypes that were expanded in thyroid above 0.001 mostly appeared in blood too.

This TCR was sampled from a woman aged 18-30 years with Graves' hyperthyroidism. Material: blood. The V and J genes are TRBV28 and TRBJ2-7, with 8 bases fitting TRBD2. The CDR3 coding sequence is TGTGCCAGCAGTTTCGCGGGAGGCCTCTACGAGCAGTACTTC. This translates into CASSFAGGLYEQYF. Full variable domain (outside the CDR3, taken from reference TRBV28 and TRBJ2-7): DVKVTQSSRYLVKRTGEKVFLECVQDMDHENMFWYRQDPGLGLRLIYFSYDVKMKEKGDIPEGYSVSREKKERFSLILESASTNQTSMYLCASSFAGGLYEQYFGPGTRLTVT.